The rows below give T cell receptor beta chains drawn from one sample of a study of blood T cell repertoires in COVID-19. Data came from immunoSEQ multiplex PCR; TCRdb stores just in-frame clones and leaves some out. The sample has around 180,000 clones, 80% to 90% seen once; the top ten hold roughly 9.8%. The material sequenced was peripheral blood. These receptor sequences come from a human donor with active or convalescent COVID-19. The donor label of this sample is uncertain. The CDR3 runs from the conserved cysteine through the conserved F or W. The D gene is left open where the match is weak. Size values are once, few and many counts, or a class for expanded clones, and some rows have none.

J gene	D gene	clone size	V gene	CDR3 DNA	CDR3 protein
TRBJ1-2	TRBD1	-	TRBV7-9	TGTGCCAGCAGTTTTGGACAGGGTTCTTTTGGCTACACCTTC	CASSFGQGSFGYTF
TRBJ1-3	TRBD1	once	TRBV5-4	TGTGCCAGCAGTCAAGGACAGGGAGTAAACACCATATATTTT	CASSQGQGVNTIYF
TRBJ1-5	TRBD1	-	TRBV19	TGTGCCAGTAGTCCGCGGACAGGGTGGTCGGGTCAGCCCCAGCATTTT	CASSPRTGWSGQPQHF
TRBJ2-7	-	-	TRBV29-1	TGCAGCGTGCATCTAGCCATGACTACACACCTCTACGAGCAGTACTTC	CSVHLAMTTHLYEQYF
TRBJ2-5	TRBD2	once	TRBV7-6	TGTGCCAGCAGCTTAGCTGCCCGGGGGGGCGGAAAGGAGACCCAGTACTTC	CASSLAARGGGKETQYF
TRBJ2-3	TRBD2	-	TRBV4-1	TGCGCCAGCAGCCAACTTCTAGCGGGCCCCCCCCGTGATACGCAGTATTTT	CASSQLLAGPPRDTQYF
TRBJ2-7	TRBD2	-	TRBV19	TGTGCCAGTAACCCTCCCCCTGTGGCGGGAGTCCGGTACGAGCAGTACTTC	CASNPPPVAGVRYEQYF
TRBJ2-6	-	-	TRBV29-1	TGCAGCGTTCAGGCAAGCTCTGGGGCCAACGTCCTGACTTTC	CSVQASSGANVLTF
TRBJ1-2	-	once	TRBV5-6	TGTGCCAGCAGCTTAGCTGGAGGGAAAGGCTACACCTTC	CASSLAGGKGYTF
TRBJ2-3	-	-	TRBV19	TGTGCCAGTAGTATAATCGGGAGTTCCGATACGCAGTATTTT	CASSIIGSSDTQYF
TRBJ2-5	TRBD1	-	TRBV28	TGTGCCAGCAGCCGAAGGACAGGGCAAGAGACCCAGTACTTC	CASSRRTGQETQYF
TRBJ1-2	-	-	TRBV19	TGTGCCAGTAGTATCCCGACTAATTTCTATGGCTACACCTTC	CASSIPTNFYGYTF
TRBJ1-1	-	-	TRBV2	TGTGCCAGCAGTGAAGCCGGGATTACAGTGGGAGAAGCTTTCTTT	CASSEAGITVGEAFF
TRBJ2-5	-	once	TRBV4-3	TGCGCCAGCAGCCAAGCAGGGCCGCAAGGTGGAGAGACCCAGTACTTC	CASSQAGPQGGETQYF
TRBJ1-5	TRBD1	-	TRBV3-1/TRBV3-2	TGTGCCAGCAGCCAAGGGAAGGGGGCAACTAATCAGCCCCAGCATTTT	CASSQGKGATNQPQHF
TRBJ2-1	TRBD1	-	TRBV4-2	TGTGCCAGCAGCCGGGAGGCTGGACAGGGTCAAAATGAGCAGTTCTTC	CASSREAGQGQNEQFF
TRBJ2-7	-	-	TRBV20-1	TGCAGTGCTAGTCCCACCAGGGGTCAGGGTTACGAGCAGTACTTC	CSASPTRGQGYEQYF
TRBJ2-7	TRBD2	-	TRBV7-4	TGTGCCAGCCCCCCTAGCGGCCGCAAAAACGAGCAGTACTTC	CASPPSGRKNEQYF
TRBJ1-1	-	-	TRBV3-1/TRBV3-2	TGTGCCAGCAGCCAATACGCAGGTGGAGGTGAAGCTTTCTTT	CASSQYAGGGEAFF
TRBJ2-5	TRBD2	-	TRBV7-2	TGTGCCAGCAGCTTAGGGGGACTAGCGGGACAAGAGACCCAGTACTTC	CASSLGGLAGQETQYF
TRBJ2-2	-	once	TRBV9	TGTGCCAGCAGCATTCTAGGACAGCGGGATATCGGGGAGCTGTTTTTT	CASSILGQRDIGELFF
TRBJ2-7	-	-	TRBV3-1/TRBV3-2	TGTGCCAGCAGCTTCCGGGGGTACGAGCAGTACTTC	CASSFRGYEQYF
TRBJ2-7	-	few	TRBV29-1	TGCAGCGTTGCCCGGGACTTCGGGCAGTACTTC	CSVARDFGQYF
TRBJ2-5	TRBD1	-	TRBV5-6	TGTGCCAGCAGGGGGATTGGGACAGACCCTGAGACACAAGAGACCCAGTACTTC	CASRGIGTDPETQETQYF
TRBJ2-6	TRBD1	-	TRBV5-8	TGTGCCAGCAGCTTCAGGGGGCTTGCCGGGGCCAACGTCCTGACTTTC	CASSFRGLAGANVLTF
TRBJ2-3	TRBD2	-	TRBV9	TGTGCCAGCGGAAGGGCTAGCGGGAGTTCAGATACGCAGTATTTT	CASGRASGSSDTQYF
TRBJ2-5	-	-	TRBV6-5	TGTGCCAGCAGCCTCGACAGCTACCAAGAGACCCAGTACTTC	CASSLDSYQETQYF
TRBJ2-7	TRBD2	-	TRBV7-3	TGTGCCAGCAGCCCCGGACTAGCGGGAATCTACGAGCAGTACTTC	CASSPGLAGIYEQYF
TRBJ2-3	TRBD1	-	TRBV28	TGTGCCAGCACCCCCGGGACAGATTTCACAGATACGCAGTATTTT	CASTPGTDFTDTQYF
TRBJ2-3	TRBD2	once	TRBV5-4	TGTGCCAGCAGGCCCGCGGGAGCGAAGGTCTCAACAGATACGCAGTATTTT	CASRPAGAKVSTDTQYF
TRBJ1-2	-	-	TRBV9	TGTGCCAGCAGCACCCTCGGGGGACATGGCTACACCTTC	CASSTLGGHGYTF
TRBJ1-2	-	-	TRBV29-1	TGCAGCGGGGGGCGGGCTTGGGGCTACACCTTC	CSGGRAWGYTF
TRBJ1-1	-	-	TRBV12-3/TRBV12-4	TGTGCCAGCAGTTTACAGGGTGGAGCTTTCTTT	CASSLQGGAFF
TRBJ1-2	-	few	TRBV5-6	TGTGCCAGCAGCTGGATCTTCGTGGTCAGGGCTCTTGGCTACACCTTC	CASSWIFVVRALGYTF
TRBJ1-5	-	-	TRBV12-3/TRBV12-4	TGTGCCAGCAGTCCTGCCGCGGGTCAGCCCCAGCATTTT	CASSPAAGQPQHF
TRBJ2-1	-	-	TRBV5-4	TGTGCCAACGGAGGGAACTACAATGAGCAGTTCTTC	CANGGNYNEQFF
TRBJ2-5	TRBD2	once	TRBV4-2	TGTGCCAGCAGCCAAGTGCACGGGGGGGCCCAACAAGAGACCCAGTACTTC	CASSQVHGGAQQETQYF
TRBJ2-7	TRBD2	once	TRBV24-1	TGTGCCACCTCCCCCGGGACTAGCGGGAGGATCCCCGACCTGGGAGAGCAGTACTTC	CATSPGTSGRIPDLGEQYF
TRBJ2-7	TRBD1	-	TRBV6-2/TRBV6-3	TGTGCCAGCAGCCGGGGACAGGGCTACGAGCAGTACTTC	CASSRGQGYEQYF
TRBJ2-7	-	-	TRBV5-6	TGTGCCAGCAGCTCCGACACCTTTGGTATCGAGCAGTACTTC	CASSSDTFGIEQYF
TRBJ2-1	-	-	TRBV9	TGTGCCAGCAGCGTAGCTCTCAATGAGCAGTTCTTC	CASSVALNEQFF
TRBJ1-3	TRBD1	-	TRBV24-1	TGTGCCACCAGTGATCCGGACAGGGCGGGGGACACCATATATTTT	CATSDPDRAGDTIYF
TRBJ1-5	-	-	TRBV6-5	TGTGCCAGCAGCGAGGGCGGGAGGGGCAATCAGCCCCAGCATTTT	CASSEGGRGNQPQHF
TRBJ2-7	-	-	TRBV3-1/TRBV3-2	TGTGCCAGCAGCCTAAATTATGGGGATAGCGTGACGGCCTACGAGCAGTACTTC	CASSLNYGDSVTAYEQYF
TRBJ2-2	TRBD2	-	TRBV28	TGTGCCAGCAGACTTAGCGGGAGGGCCGCCGGGGAGCTGTTTTTT	CASRLSGRAAGELFF
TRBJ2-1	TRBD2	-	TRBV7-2	TGTGCCAGCAGCTTAAGGCTAGCGGGAGGGCCCGGCAATGAGCAGTTCTTC	CASSLRLAGGPGNEQFF
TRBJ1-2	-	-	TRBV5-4	TGTGCCAGCAGCTTGGGAGGGAAGCATGATGGCTACACCTTC	CASSLGGKHDGYTF
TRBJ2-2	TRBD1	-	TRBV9	TGTGCCAGCAGCGTGCTGGGACAGGGAACCGGGGAGCTGTTTTTT	CASSVLGQGTGELFF
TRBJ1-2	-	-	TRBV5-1	TGCGCCAGCAGCTTGTACCGGAGATCGGCGGGGTCCTCAGGGTGGACCTTC	CASSLYRRSAGSSGWTF